This TCR beta chain originates from a study of CD8 T cells in ankylosing spondylitis. In TCRdb, the 5' RACE reads were re-called with MiXCR into one record per CDR3 protein. The profile shows hundreds of thousands of distinct CDR3 sequences, over 9.5% of them singletons. Trimming took 4 bases from V and 12 from J; bases not matched to a gene: 4. CDR3 length equals 12 residues. Germline assignment: CDR1 MNHEY and CDR2 SVGEGT. Study outcomes and limitations: Blood of patients with ankylosing spondylitis appeared to be characterized by a TCR beta motif of roughly eight highly homologous variants. Disease-linked clones displayed a CD8+ phenotype and appeared relatively rarely in peripheral blood.

This clonotype occurred a few times. What it binds is unknown. This receptor was taken from a male donor with ankylosing spondylitis. V usage is TRBV6-2 or TRBV6-3 and J usage is TRBJ2-5, with 11 bases matching TRBD1. Source material: blood, either unsorted or a sorted T cell fraction (not recorded which). The CDR3 DNA follows: TGTGCCAGCAGTTTGGACAGGGGGCGCAAGTACTTC. This sequence encodes CASSLDRGRKYF.